A single sample is the source of the 30 T cell receptor beta chains below, sequenced in a study of blood T cells in healthy people across ages (dated by TCRdb to 2013 to 2016). To prepare the library, 5' RACE was applied. Sequencing instrument: Illumina HiSeq 2500. The second PCR ran for about 7 to 11 cycles and used a J-beta primer mix along with a sample-barcoded 5' primer. Starting from the raw public reads, TCRdb applied fastp trimming at Q25, assembled clones with MiXCR and retained in-frame beta chains. Entries are consolidated by CDR3 protein sequence, retaining the most common genes and DNA. Recorded for this sample are about 1.5 million distinct CDR3 sequences; around 39% of them occurred a single time. Of the sample, approximately 7.9% is held by the ten largest clones. The sequenced sample was blood. These receptors originate from a woman between 18 and 29 years old in good health.

DNA of the CDR3: TGTGCCAGCAGCTTAGACGACAACTACGAGCAGTACTTC. It yields the protein CASSLDDNYEQYF. The chain has TRBV11-3 and TRBJ2-7, with D unresolved. The ends were cut back, 0 bases at V and 3 bases at J, with 6 bases in the middle. This CDR3 has 13 amino acids. The V gene's germline CDR1 is SGHNT and CDR2 YENEEA. Filled out from reference TRBV11-3 and TRBJ2-7, the complete variable domain reads EAGVVQSPRYKIIEKKQPVAFWCNPISGHNTLYWYLQNLGQGPELLIRYENEEAVDDSQLPKDRFSAERLKGVDSTLKIQPAELGDSAVYLCASSLDDNYEQYFGPGTRLTVT.

V gene TRBV6-6 combines with J gene TRBJ1-5; D uncertain. Trimming removed 6 bases from V and 4 bases from J, with 16 bases in between. From germline, CDR1 is MNHNY and CDR2 SVGAGI (reference sequence). The CDR3 has 15 amino acids. The DNA of the CDR3 is TGTGCCAGCAGAATTACCAACACGTTAAATCAGCCCCAGCATTTT. The encoded protein is CASRITNTLNQPQHF.

With respect to this clonotype: Sequence at one end of the junction differs from germline and may be a read error. V is TRBV10-3 and J is TRBJ1-6; a weak D match, TRBD1 (6 bases). There are 13 residues in the CDR3. Germline CDR1 is ENHRY and CDR2 is SYGVKD. The CDR3, as DNA: TGTGCCACAGTCGGGCAGGGGAATTTACCCCTCCACTTT. This translates into CATVGQGNLPLHF.

The chain joins TRBV10-3 to TRBJ1-1, with D possibly being TRBD1 (6 bases). V gave up 5 bases and J gave up 6 bases, with 10 bases separating them. Per germline, CDR1 ENHRY and CDR2 SYGVKD. CDR3 length equals 12 residues. CDR3 DNA sequence: TGTGCCATCAGTTCGGGGGGCCCTGAAGCTTTCTTT. Protein product: CAISSGGPEAFF.

The rearrangement uses TRBV5-1 and TRBJ2-7; 8 nucleotides line up with TRBD2. This CDR3 has 12 amino acids. V gave up 1 base and J gave up 10 bases; unmatched junction bases: 4. The germline gives CDR1 SGHRS, CDR2 YFSETQ. The CDR3 is CASSLREGLQYF. The CDR3 DNA is TGCGCCAGCAGCTTGCGGGAGGGTCTTCAGTACTTC.

This clonotype was seen just once. V usage is TRBV20-1 and J usage is TRBJ2-4; TRBD1 matches at 7 bases. V shed 2 bases, J shed 3 bases, and the junction held 4 bases outside the gene matches. CDR1 is DFQATT and CDR2 is SNEGSKA in the germline V gene (reference sequence). The CDR3 is 14 amino acids. This CDR3 is CSARPGQLKNIQYF. In nucleotides, the CDR3 is TGCAGTGCTAGACCGGGACAGCTCAAAAACATTCAGTACTTC.

This clonotype appeared a few times. This rearrangement joins TRBV9 to TRBJ1-1, with 7 positions matching TRBD1. The trim removed 0 bases at V and 5 bases at J, leaving 13 bases unmatched. This CDR3 has 17 amino acids. Germline CDR1 is SGDLS and CDR2 is YYNGEE. The CDR3 reads CASSVVPETGRSTEAFF. For the CDR3, the DNA is TGTGCCAGCAGCGTAGTCCCAGAGACAGGGAGGTCGACTGAAGCTTTCTTT.

The chain couples TRBV20-1 to TRBJ2-5; 10 bases fit TRBD1. The V gene's germline CDR1 is DFQATT and CDR2 SNEGSKA (reference sequence). The ends lost 1 base at V and 11 bases at J; junction bases unmatched: 13. The CDR3 is 15 residues long. The CDR3 DNA follows: TGCAGTGCTAGAGGAACCGGGACAGGGGTCCTGGAGCAGTACTTC. Protein: CSARGTGTGVLEQYF.

This clonotype was recorded at least ten times. This chain links TRBV3-1 with TRBJ2-3, with 7 bases lining up with TRBD1. With V trimmed by 2 bases and J by 7 bases, 9 bases remained unmatched. CDR3 length: 15 amino acids. The V gene's germline CDR1 is LGHDT and CDR2 YNNKEL (reference sequence). CDR3 loop: CASSQLTGNYYTQYF. The CDR3 DNA follows: TGTGCCAGCAGCCAACTGACAGGGAACTACTATACGCAGTATTTT.

This clonotype has a single count. The V and J genes are TRBV12-3 or TRBV12-4 and TRBJ2-1, with D possibly matching TRBD2 (6 bases). Between the trimmed V and J ends, which lost 11 bases and 5 bases, there was a span of 22 bases. The CDR3 covers 15 residues. The CDR3 DNA is TGTGCCGGGGCCAAGGGCAGGGCGGGGAACAATGAGCAGTTCTTC. Protein product: CAGAKGRAGNNEQFF.

This clonotype appeared a few times. The V and J genes are TRBV4-1 and TRBJ2-5; D is undetermined. Per germline, CDR1 MGHRA and CDR2 YSYEKL. The CDR3 sequence is 15 residues long. V dropped 1 base and J dropped 1 base, with 10 bases sitting between them. DNA for the CDR3: TGCGCCAGCAGCCAAGGGGGAACGGGCCAAGAGACCCAGTACTTC. Its protein product is CASSQGGTGQETQYF.

The chain carries TRBV6-6 and TRBJ2-7; TRBD2 aligns across 7 bases. The length of the CDR3 is 14 residues. V lost 7 bases and J lost 3; bases outside the gene matches: 9. Germline V gene data show CDR1 as MNHNY and CDR2 as SVGAGI (reference sequence). CDR3 residues: CASMGGSFNYEQYF. CDR3 in DNA: TGTGCCAGCATGGGCGGGAGTTTCAACTACGAGCAGTACTTC.

In DNA, the CDR3 is TGCGCCAGCAGCCTCGCTAGTCCCGGAGATACGCAGTATTTT. Encoded protein: CASSLASPGDTQYF. The J gene is TRBJ2-3, the V gene TRBV5-1; no definite D call. Germline loops: CDR1 SGHRS, CDR2 YFSETQ. CDR3 length: 14 residues. The germline V and J ends were trimmed by 4 bases and 5 bases, with 14 bases remaining between them.

There are a few counts of this clonotype. The CDR3 coding sequence is TGTGCCATCAGCGGGACTGGAGCCTACGAGCAGTACTTC. Translating it yields CAISGTGAYEQYF. The V gene is TRBV10-3, the J gene TRBJ2-7, with a possible D match to TRBD2 (6 bases). V lost 6 bases and J 2 bases, leaving 11 bases between the germline ends. The germline V gene encodes CDR1 ENHRY and CDR2 SYGVKD. This CDR3 has 13 amino acids.

J is TRBJ1-1 and V is TRBV3-1; D might be TRBD1 (6 bases). Trimming removed 1 base from V and 4 bases from J, with 13 bases in between. Germline V CDR1 and CDR2: LGHDT, YNNKEL (reference sequence). The length of the CDR3 is 15 residues. The CDR3 DNA reads as TGTGCCAGCAGCCAAGCTCTGTGGGGGGCCACTGAAGCTTTCTTT. Protein product: CASSQALWGATEAFF.

V and J are TRBV25-1 and TRBJ2-5; D gene uncertain. The DNA end favors TRBJ2-7, so the J call may be wrong. The CDR3 totals 14 residues. In germline, CDR1 is MGHDK, CDR2 SYGVNS. In DNA, the CDR3 is TGTGCCAGCAGTGTCCGGTCCCAGACGGCCGAGCAGTACTTC. It yields the protein CASSVRSQTAEQYF.

This clonotype was seen repeatedly, ten times or more. The chain links TRBV12-3 or TRBV12-4 to TRBJ1-4, with unresolved D. This CDR3 contains 14 residues. V lost 5 bases, J lost 5 bases, and 12 bases lay in between. For the CDR3, the DNA is TGTGCCAGCAGTCCCGAGCGAAACAATGAAAAACTGTTTTTT. The encoded protein is CASSPERNNEKLFF.

The J gene is TRBJ2-2, the V gene TRBV5-1, with D perhaps matching TRBD1 (6 bases). CDR1 and CDR2 from the germline V gene are SGHRS and YFSETQ. CDR3 length equals 19 residues. The germline V and J ends were trimmed by 1 base and 0 bases, with 19 bases remaining between them. The CDR3: CASSLMGSGAGSNTGELFF. The CDR3, as DNA: TGCGCCAGCAGCTTGATGGGGTCAGGGGCCGGATCGAACACCGGGGAGCTGTTTTTT.

The chain combines TRBV10-3 with TRBJ2-3; D unresolved. The CDR3 spans 12 residues. The ends were cut back, 7 bases at V and 2 bases at J, with 7 bases in the middle. Germline V gives CDR1 ENHRY, CDR2 SYGVKD. The CDR3 here is CAIIVPTDTQYF. CDR3 bases: TGTGCCATCATTGTCCCCACAGATACGCAGTATTTT.

This chain uses TRBV27 with TRBJ1-5; 7 bases map to TRBD1. In germline, CDR1 is MNHEY, CDR2 SMNVEV (reference sequence). This CDR3 has 15 amino acids. Unmatched junction bases numbered 11, after V lost 6 bases and J lost 6 bases. The CDR3 spells CASSRTGFRGQPQHF. Here the CDR3 DNA reads TGTGCCAGCAGCAGGACAGGATTCCGAGGTCAGCCCCAGCATTTT.

J is TRBJ1-1 and V is TRBV3-1; D is undetermined. The CDR3 contains 14 residues. V shed 1 base and J shed 5 bases, with 11 bases lying between them. From germline, CDR1 is LGHDT and CDR2 YNNKEL (reference sequence). As DNA, the CDR3 is TGTGCCAGCAGCCAAGGGCAAACCGGGACTGAAGCTTTCTTT. It codes for CASSQGQTGTEAFF.

As for this clonotype: The junction shows a germline mismatch at one end, possibly a read error. The V call is TRBV11-1, the J call TRBJ2-4, with 11 bases aligning to TRBD2. The V gene's germline CDR1 is SGHAT and CDR2 FQDESV (reference sequence). The CDR3 runs to 21 residues. The CDR3: CAGSLDDGKGLAELAKNIQYF. The DNA for the CDR3 is TGTGCCGGCAGCTTAGACGACGGCAAGGGACTAGCGGAGTTAGCCAAAAACATTCAGTACTTC.

V gene TRBV3-1 combines with J gene TRBJ2-5; the match to TRBD2 covers 9 bases. Germline loops: CDR1 LGHDT, CDR2 YNNKEL (reference sequence). The junction had 5 bases not matched to a gene; V was cut back by 3 bases and J by 6 bases. The CDR3 spans 14 residues. The CDR3 spells CASSQDGTSQTQYF. In DNA form, the CDR3 reads TGTGCCAGCAGCCAGGACGGGACTAGCCAGACCCAGTACTTC.

The chain uses TRBV6-2 or TRBV6-3 and TRBJ1-1, with D perhaps TRBD1 (5 bases). V lost 6 bases to trimming and J lost 3 bases, with 11 bases between them. The germline CDR1 and CDR2 sequences are MNHEY and SVGEGT. The CDR3 is 13 amino acids. The DNA for the CDR3 is TGTGCCAGCAGCTCGACAGTTGACACTGAAGCTTTCTTT. Its translation is CASSSTVDTEAFF.

This clonotype was counted a few times. The gene calls are TRBV3-1 and TRBJ2-5; TRBD2 is a possible D gene (5 bases). The closer fit of TRBJ2-7 to the DNA end suggests the J call may be wrong. CDR3 size: 14 residues. Germline loops: CDR1 LGHDT, CDR2 YNNKEL (reference sequence). The CDR3 is CASSQGLDWYEQYF. CDR3 coding DNA: TGTGCCAGCAGCCAAGGGTTGGACTGGTACGAGCAGTACTTC.

The chain combines TRBV7-2 with TRBJ2-3; no definite D call. Trimming cost V 3 bases and J 1 base, with 11 bases left between them. From germline, CDR1 is SGHTA and CDR2 FQGNSA. The CDR3 has 15 residues. CDR3 sequence (DNA): TGTGCCAGCAGCTTTGCCCAGCAGGGCACAGATACGCAGTATTTT. Amino acids: CASSFAQQGTDTQYF. The variable domain in full, with the rest retrieved from reference TRBV7-2 and TRBJ2-3, is GAGVSQSPSNKVTEKGKDVELRCDPISGHTALYWYRQSLGQGLEFLIYFQGNSAPDKSGLPSDRFSAERTGGSVSTLTIQRTQQEDSAVYLCASSFAQQGTDTQYFGPGTRLTVL.

This clonotype was observed at least ten times. CDR3 coding DNA: TGTGCCAGCAGCCCTACGACTAGCGGGAGTGCAGATACGCAGTATTTT. Translation: CASSPTTSGSADTQYF. J is TRBJ2-3 and V is TRBV4-2, with 12 bases that match TRBD2. This CDR3 contains 16 residues. V was clipped by 4 bases and J by 4 bases; unmatched bases: 6. The germline V gene encodes CDR1 LGHNA and CDR2 YNFKEQ.

The CDR3 reads CASSLTGEVSQPQHF. Here the CDR3 DNA reads TGCGCCAGCAGCTTGACAGGGGAAGTAAGTCAGCCCCAGCATTTT. The genes are TRBV5-1 and TRBJ1-5; 7 bases line up with TRBD1. V shed 1 base, J shed 6 bases, and the junction held 7 bases outside the gene matches. CDR3 length: 15 residues. The germline CDR1 and CDR2 sequences are SGHRS and YFSETQ.

The V call is TRBV7-2, the J call TRBJ2-3; D uncertain. V was clipped by 8 bases and J by 1 base, with 13 bases between them. The CDR3 extends over 14 amino acids. Germline CDR1 is SGHTA and CDR2 is FQGNSA. For the CDR3, the DNA is TGTGCCAGCGGAAGGCTCTTGGGCACAGATACGCAGTATTTT. Translated, it gives CASGRLLGTDTQYF.

CDR3 nucleotides: TGTGCCGGATCCTTGGAAGGAAACACCATATATTTT. Protein product: CAGSLEGNTIYF. The V call is TRBV6-1, the J call TRBJ1-3, with D unclear. This CDR3 region has 12 residues. Germline lookup yields CDR1 MNHNS and CDR2 SASEGT. V shed 11 bases and J shed 4 bases, with 12 bases lying between them.